The 22 T cell receptor beta chains presented below share a single source sample, sequenced in a study of OX40 agonist ivuxolimab in advanced cancers. Sequencing was performed with immunoSEQ multiplex PCR; in TCRdb, only in-frame clones are kept and a portion is missing. The sample records roughly 70,000 clones, 65% to 90% being singletons. This specimen consisted of CD4+ or CD8+ T cells sorted from blood, obtained in a trial of the OX40 agonist ivuxolimab. The receptors shown here come from an adult with an advanced solid tumor such as melanoma, head and neck, liver or kidney cancer.

The chain carries TRBV11-3 and TRBJ2-3; 8 positions agree with TRBD2. Per the germline V gene, CDR1 is SGHNT and CDR2 is YENEEA. The J segment lost 3 bases and the V segment lost 0 bases, leaving 2 bases of the junction unmatched. The CDR3 length is 15 residues. The CDR3 sequence: CASSLEGLETDTQYF. The CDR3, as DNA: TGTGCCAGCAGCTTAGAGGGACTAGAAACAGATACGCAGTATTTT. The whole variable domain, filled in from reference TRBV11-3 and TRBJ2-3, reads EAGVVQSPRYKIIEKKQPVAFWCNPISGHNTLYWYLQNLGQGPELLIRYENEEAVDDSQLPKDRFSAERLKGVDSTLKIQPAELGDSAVYLCASSLEGLETDTQYFGPGTRLTVL.

The V call is TRBV2, the J call TRBJ1-4; D unclear. Germline assignment: CDR1 SNHLY and CDR2 FYNNEI. CDR3 length: 15 amino acids. Trimming removed 3 bases at V and 5 bases at J, with 13 bases between. The CDR3 is CASSEREAGNEKLFF. The CDR3 nucleotides are TGTGCCAGCAGTGAGCGGGAGGCTGGAAATGAAAAACTGTTTTTT.

The gene calls are TRBV28 and TRBJ2-2; D is perhaps TRBD1 (5 bases). Germline V gene data show CDR1 as MDHEN and CDR2 as SYDVKM. V lost 6 bases, J lost 2 bases, and 13 bases lay in between. The CDR3 extends over 15 amino acids. CDR3 sequence reads: CASSLGHINTGELFF. In nucleotides, the CDR3 is TGTGCCAGCAGCCTTGGACACATTAACACCGGGGAGCTGTTTTTT.

The rearrangement uses TRBV5-1 and TRBJ1-1; TRBD1 is a possible D gene (6 bases). The germline gives CDR1 SGHRS, CDR2 YFSETQ. Trimming left V 1 base short and J 1 base short, with 11 bases between. The CDR3 loop spans 15 amino acids. This CDR3 is CASSLSTGGNTEAFF. As DNA, the CDR3 is TGCGCCAGCAGCTTGTCGACAGGCGGGAACACTGAAGCTTTCTTT.

The chain carries TRBV7-3 and TRBJ2-2, with TRBD1 identical over 10 bases. CDR1 SGHTA and CDR2 FQGTGA come from the germline V gene. V lost 0 bases to trimming and J lost 6 bases; unmatched junction nucleotides: 7. The CDR3 has 17 amino acids. The CDR3 DNA is TGTGCCAGCAGCTTAACCGGGACAGGGGTTTATCCCGGGGAGCTGTTTTTT. This codes for CASSLTGTGVYPGELFF.

V and J are TRBV7-9 and TRBJ2-5; TRBD1 matches at 10 bases. The CDR3 consists of 14 residues. Per the germline V gene, CDR1 is SEHNR and CDR2 is FQNEAQ (reference sequence). J was trimmed by 1 base and V by 5 bases; bases with no gene match: 1. The CDR3 loop is CASSRQGAQETQYF. CDR3 bases: TGTGCCAGCAGCCGACAGGGGGCCCAAGAGACCCAGTACTTC.

By frequency in the sample, this clone is medium-sized. This sequence joins TRBV2 and TRBJ1-2; D unresolved. CDR1 and CDR2 from the germline V gene are SNHLY and FYNNEI. V dropped 5 bases and J dropped 1 base, with 8 bases sitting between them. This CDR3 has 13 residues. As DNA, the CDR3 is TGTGCCAGCAGTACGGACGTTAACTATGGCTACACCTTC. It is translated as CASSTDVNYGYTF.

The chain links TRBV30 to TRBJ2-5; no definite D call. Deletions cut 2 bases from V and 5 bases from J, with 12 bases between. The CDR3 length is 13 residues. The germline V gene encodes CDR1 GTSNPN and CDR2 SVGIG (reference sequence). As DNA, the CDR3 is TGTGCCTGGAGTTATAGCAGGAGTGAGACCCAGTACTTC. Residues: CAWSYSRSETQYF.

This CDR3 is CASSIDKLGTEAFF. DNA of the CDR3: TGTGCCAGCTCAATAGACAAGTTAGGCACTGAAGCTTTCTTT. V and J are TRBV18 and TRBJ1-1; D is uncertain. V was cut by 5 bases and J by 4 bases, with 14 bases left in between. Germline V gene lookup returns CDR1 KGHSH and CDR2 LQKENI. This CDR3 region has 14 residues.

A single count supports this clone. The rearrangement uses TRBV7-6 and TRBJ2-5, with D uncertain. CDR3 length: 16 amino acids. Germline CDR1 and CDR2: SGHVS and FNYEAQ. V was pared by 4 bases and J by 5 bases, with 20 bases between. CDR3 amino acids: CASSSTGASLGETQYF. DNA of the CDR3: TGTGCCAGCAGCTCGACCGGTGCATCTCTGGGGGAGACCCAGTACTTC. The entire variable domain, with the rest obtained from reference TRBV7-6 and TRBJ2-5, is as follows: GAGVSQSPRYKVTKRGQDVALRCDPISGHVSLYWYRQALGQGPEFLTYFNYEAQQDKSGLPNDRFSAERPEGSISTLTIQRTEQRDSAMYRCASSSTGASLGETQYFGPGTRLLVL.

This clone was found once. V gene TRBV14 combines with J gene TRBJ2-3; 10 bases align to TRBD2. Germline lookup yields CDR1 SGHDN and CDR2 FVKESK. The CDR3 consists of 16 residues. V shed 5 bases, J shed 5 bases, and the junction held 10 bases outside the gene matches. The chain's CDR3 is CASSSRGGLARDTQYF. The CDR3, as DNA: TGTGCCAGCAGCTCTCGAGGGGGACTAGCGCGAGATACGCAGTATTTT.

The chain carries TRBV2 and TRBJ1-5, with 7 bases identical to TRBD1. V lost 3 bases, J lost 3 bases, and 8 bases stayed unmatched. The germline V gene has CDR1 SNHLY and CDR2 FYNNEI. This CDR3 region has 16 residues. The CDR3 DNA is TGTGCCAGCAGTGAGGACAGGTCGATGATCAATCAGCCCCAGCATTTT. This encodes CASSEDRSMINQPQHF.

V gene TRBV19 combines with J gene TRBJ2-7; the match to TRBD1 covers 9 bases. The V segment lost 3 bases and the J segment 4 bases; nucleotides outside the gene matches: 4. The length of the CDR3 is 14 residues. Germline loops: CDR1 LNHDA, CDR2 SQIVND (reference sequence). The CDR3 reads CASSIGQGKYEQYF. In nucleotides, the CDR3 is TGTGCCAGTAGTATCGGACAGGGGAAATACGAGCAGTACTTC.

The chain links TRBV5-5 to TRBJ2-1; 8 nucleotides align to TRBD2. V lost 5 bases and J lost 3; bases outside the gene matches: 10. Looked up from germline, CDR1 is SGHKS and CDR2 is YYEKEE (reference sequence). The length of the CDR3 is 16 residues. The CDR3 coding sequence is TGTGCCAGCAGTTCACCCCCGGGGGGGGGCTACAATGAGCAGTTCTTC. Its translation is CASSSPPGGGYNEQFF. Drawing the rest from reference TRBV5-5 and TRBJ2-1, the complete variable domain is DAGVTQSPTHLIKTRGQQVTLRCSPISGHKSVSWYQQVLGQGPQFIFQYYEKEERGRGNFPDRFSARQFPNYSSELNVNALLLGDSALYLCASSSPPGGGYNEQFFGPGTRLTVL.

This clone showed up just once. The chain uses TRBV7-9 and TRBJ2-2, with TRBD2 identical over 9 bases. This CDR3 region has 15 residues. Germline V gene data show CDR1 as SEHNR and CDR2 as FQNEAQ (reference sequence). Trimming at V came to 5 bases and at J to 6 bases, leaving 7 bases not matched to a gene. The CDR3, as DNA: TGTGCCAGCAGCCCGGGTAGCGGGAGTGCCGGGGAGCTGTTTTTT. This encodes CASSPGSGSAGELFF.

V gene TRBV6-5 combines with J gene TRBJ1-6; 9 positions match TRBD1. The CDR3 extends over 15 amino acids. In germline, CDR1 is MNHEY, CDR2 SVGAGI. The junction had 6 bases not matched to a gene; V was cut back by 5 bases and J by 7 bases. CDR3 protein: CASSLETGGNSPLHF. CDR3 nucleotide sequence: TGTGCCAGCAGTCTGGAGACAGGGGGGAATTCACCCCTCCACTTT.

The V call is TRBV10-3, the J call TRBJ1-5; 7 bases line up with TRBD1. Germline CDR1 ENHRY, CDR2 SYGVKD. V shed 2 bases, J shed 0 bases, and the junction held 10 bases outside the gene matches. This CDR3 has 18 residues. For the CDR3, the DNA is TGTGCCATCAGTGAGGGGGTCGGAGGGGGCCTTAGCAATCAGCCCCAGCATTTT. Translated, it gives CAISEGVGGGLSNQPQHF.

The chain employs TRBV6-6 and TRBJ1-2; D not certain. The CDR3 loop spans 12 amino acids. The germline V gene encodes CDR1 MNHNY and CDR2 SVGAGI (reference sequence). The ends were cut back, 8 bases at V and 1 base at J, with 8 bases in the middle. CDR3 DNA: TGTGCCAGCTGTCTGGGTAACTATGGCTACACCTTC. Encoded protein: CASCLGNYGYTF.

CDR3 bases: TGTGCCAGCAGAAGTGAAAGCGGGAGAGGGGAGACCCAGTACTTC. Translating gives CASRSESGRGETQYF. The chain has TRBV2 and TRBJ2-5, with 8 bases fitting TRBD2. V shed 6 bases, J shed 5 bases, and the junction held 11 bases outside the gene matches. The CDR3 length is 15 residues. Germline loops: CDR1 SNHLY, CDR2 FYNNEI.

The gene calls are TRBV27 and TRBJ2-3; TRBD2 matches at 11 bases. This CDR3 spans 17 amino acids. V shed 5 bases and J 4 bases; nucleotides not matched to a gene: 11. Germline V gene lookup returns CDR1 MNHEY and CDR2 SMNVEV (reference sequence). Here the CDR3 DNA reads TGTGCCAGCAGTCCGCTAGCGGGAGGCCTCGCTCCAGATACGCAGTATTTT. Encoded protein: CASSPLAGGLAPDTQYF.

The genes are TRBV10-2 and TRBJ2-7; 7 nucleotides agree with TRBD1. Germline V gene sequence: CDR1 WSHSY, CDR2 SAAADI. Trimming removed 6 bases from V and 3 bases from J; junction bases left unmatched: 8. CDR3 length: 14 amino acids. The chain's CDR3 is CASRGQPGGYEQYF. The CDR3 DNA reads TGCGCCAGCAGGGGACAGCCCGGAGGCTACGAGCAGTACTTC.

The chain links TRBV11-2 to TRBJ1-1; the D gene is possibly TRBD1 (5 bases). CDR1 is SGHAT and CDR2 is FQNNGV in the germline V gene. This CDR3 has 16 residues. Trimming shortened V by 1 base and J by 2 bases, and 14 bases separated the two germline ends. CDR3 protein: CASSLVAGPLNTEAFF. The CDR3 nucleotides are TGTGCCAGCAGCTTAGTTGCGGGACCTCTAAACACTGAAGCTTTCTTT.